This T cell receptor (beta chain) was sequenced in a study of T cells after yellow fever vaccination. Study-level information: Those fractions that held only low numbers of cells were prepared using the SMART-Seq v4 Ultra Low Input RNA kit.

Findings and limits, study-wide: At 95% to 98% for CD4 and around 91% for CD8, most primary-vaccination clones showed up again after the booster.

V lost 6 bases and J lost 5; bases outside the gene matches: 6. The CDR3 has 14 amino acids. This clonotype was observed many times. No antigen is known for it. TCRdb fed the 5' RACE reads into MiXCR, producing one record per CDR3 protein. The sample lists some 240,000 distinct CDR3 sequences; roughly 3.5% were seen once. This specimen consisted of PBMCs, obtained 15 days after the yellow fever booster vaccination. The V gene is TRBV12-3 or TRBV12-4, the J gene TRBJ2-2, with 7 bases aligning to TRBD2. This TCR was recovered from a young man who received the YFV17D yellow fever vaccine. Here the CDR3 reads CASRVTGGTGELFF. The DNA of the CDR3 is TGTGCCAGCAGAGTTACCGGGGGGACCGGGGAGCTGTTTTTT.